The 7 T cell receptor beta chains below come from one sample, sequenced in a study of shared clonotypes between healthy human individuals. The method was immunoSEQ multiplex PCR; TCRdb's version includes in-frame clones alone and lacks a portion of them. The table lists some 2 million clones, just under 95% of them singletons. CD8 cells classed as naive were CD45RO-negative and positively selected for CCR7, excluding terminally differentiated effector memory CD45RA+ cells. Sequences were obtained from naive CD8+ T cells sorted from blood. All receptors derive from a man between 18 and 35 years old in good health.

The chain uses TRBV11-2 and TRBJ2-1; 10 bases agree with TRBD2. The trim removed 0 bases at V and 0 bases at J, leaving 2 bases unmatched. This CDR3 region has 17 residues. CDR1 and CDR2 (germline): SGHAT, FQNNGV. CDR3 sequence: CASSLDTSGDSYNEQFF. CDR3 sequence (DNA): TGTGCCAGCAGCTTAGATACTAGCGGGGACTCCTACAATGAGCAGTTCTTC.

The genes are TRBV11-2 and TRBJ2-1; weak D call: TRBD2 (6 bases). The V gene lost 3 bases and the J gene lost 0 bases, with 9 bases spanning the gap. The CDR3 sequence is 15 residues long. CDR1 is SGHAT and CDR2 is FQNNGV in the germline V gene. CDR3 DNA sequence: TGTGCCAGCAGCTTGATAGCGGCCTCCTACAATGAGCAGTTCTTC. Its translation: CASSLIAASYNEQFF.

About this clone: Different DNA sequences within this sample yield the same CDR3. The chain uses TRBV6-5 and TRBJ1-2, with D uncertain. The CDR3 runs 13 residues. With 2 bases removed from V and 5 bases from J, the gap between germline ends came to 9 bases. CDR1 is MNHEY and CDR2 is SVGAGI in the germline V gene. The CDR3 loop reads CASSYGVGYGYTF. The CDR3 region has the DNA TGTGCCAGCAGTTACGGGGTTGGATATGGCTACACCTTC.

The chain is built from TRBV5-6 and TRBJ2-2, with 10 nucleotides matching TRBD1. Germline V gene sequence: CDR1 SGHDT, CDR2 YYEEEE. Germline trimming cut 2 bases from V and 6 bases from J; bases unmatched to any gene: 10. The CDR3 has 17 amino acids. CDR3 in amino acids: CASSFRDRGLTSGELFF. CDR3 bases: TGTGCCAGCAGCTTCCGGGACAGGGGATTAACGTCCGGGGAGCTGTTTTTT. The full variable domain, completed using reference TRBV5-6 and TRBJ2-2, is DAGVTQSPTHLIKTRGQQVTLRCSPKSGHDTVSWYQQALGQGPQFIFQYYEEEERQRGNFPDRFSGHQFPNYSSELNVNALLLGDSALYLCASSFRDRGLTSGELFFGEGSRLTVL.

In nucleotides, the CDR3 is TGTGCCAGCAGCCCCGGGGACCTCTACGAGCAGTACTTC. Translation: CASSPGDLYEQYF. The chain employs TRBV9 and TRBJ2-7; TRBD1 or TRBD2 may be the D gene (5 bases each). Germline V lookup: CDR1 SGDLS, CDR2 YYNGEE. This CDR3 comprises 13 residues. V was shortened by 4 bases and J by 3 bases, with 11 bases between the two germline ends.

This clone was seen just once. The chain joins TRBV2 to TRBJ2-1; 8 bases are a match to TRBD2. This CDR3 has 15 residues. The germline gives CDR1 SNHLY, CDR2 FYNNEI. Trimming cost V 6 bases and J 4 bases; bases outside gene matches: 8. The CDR3 spells CASSGGAGGYNEQFF. CDR3 DNA: TGTGCCAGCAGCGGGGGCGCGGGGGGATACAATGAGCAGTTCTTC.

The rearrangement joins TRBV9 to TRBJ1-1; D ambiguous. The V gene's germline CDR1 is SGDLS and CDR2 YYNGEE. The V and J ends lost 0 bases and 8 bases respectively, with 11 bases between them. The CDR3 is made up of 13 amino acids. The CDR3 reads CASSVVPGGEAFF. The CDR3 DNA sequence: TGTGCCAGCAGCGTAGTCCCAGGAGGGGAAGCTTTCTTT.